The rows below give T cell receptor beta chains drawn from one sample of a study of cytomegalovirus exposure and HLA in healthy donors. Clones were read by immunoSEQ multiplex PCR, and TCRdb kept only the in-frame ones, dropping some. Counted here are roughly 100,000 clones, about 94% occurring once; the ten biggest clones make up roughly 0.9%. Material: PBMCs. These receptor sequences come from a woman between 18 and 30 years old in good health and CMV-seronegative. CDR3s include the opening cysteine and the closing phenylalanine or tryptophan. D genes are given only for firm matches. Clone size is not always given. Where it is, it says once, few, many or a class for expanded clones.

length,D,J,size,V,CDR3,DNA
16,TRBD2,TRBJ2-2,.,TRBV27,CASSSLSGGTSGELFF,TGTGCCAGCAGTTCCCTGTCGGGGGGGACGTCCGGGGAGCTGTTTTTT
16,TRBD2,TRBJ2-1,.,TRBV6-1,CASSEIRTSGYNEQFF,TGTGCCAGCAGTGAAATTAGGACTAGCGGCTACAATGAGCAGTTCTTC
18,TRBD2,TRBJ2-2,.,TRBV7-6,CASSPRLAGKINTGELFF,TGTGCCAGCAGCCCCCGACTAGCGGGTAAAATTAACACCGGGGAGCTGTTTTTT
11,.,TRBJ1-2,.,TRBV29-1,CSVQGQGGYTF,TGCAGCGTTCAGGGGCAGGGTGGCTACACCTTC
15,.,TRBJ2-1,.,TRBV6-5,CASRLMWGGNNEQFF,TGTGCCAGCAGGCTGATGTGGGGGGGCAACAATGAGCAGTTCTTC
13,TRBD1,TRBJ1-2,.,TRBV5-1,CASNDQTGVGYTF,TGCGCCAGCAACGATCAGACAGGGGTCGGCTACACCTTC
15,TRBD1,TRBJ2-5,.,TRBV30,CACGTGAFPQETQYF,TGTGCCTGCGGTACAGGGGCCTTCCCCCAAGAGACCCAGTACTTC
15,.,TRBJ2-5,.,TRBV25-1,CASSVSDGAGETQYF,TGTGCCAGCAGTGTTTCGGATGGGGCGGGGGAGACCCAGTACTTC
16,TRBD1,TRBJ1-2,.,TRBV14,CASSQGTSGTGVGYTF,TGTGCCAGCAGCCAAGGAACATCCGGGACAGGGGTAGGCTACACCTTC
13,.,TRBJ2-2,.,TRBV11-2,CASSQGSTGELFF,TGTGCCAGCAGTCAGGGGAGCACCGGGGAGCTGTTTTTT
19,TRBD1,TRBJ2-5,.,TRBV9,CASSAGTIRDRARQETQYF,TGTGCCAGCAGCGCAGGAACCATCCGGGACAGGGCACGGCAAGAGACCCAGTACTTC
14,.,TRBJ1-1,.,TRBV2,CASSLGHSNTEAFF,TGTGCCAGCAGTCTGGGACACTCGAACACTGAAGCTTTCTTT
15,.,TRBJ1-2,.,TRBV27,CASSLNGAGGYGYTF,TGTGCCAGCAGTTTAAACGGCGCGGGGGGCTATGGCTACACCTTC
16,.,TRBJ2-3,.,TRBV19,CASSTELALQGDTQYF,TGTGCCAGTAGTACGGAACTAGCGCTTCAGGGGGATACGCAGTATTTT
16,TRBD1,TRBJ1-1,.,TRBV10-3,CAISEGPGQGGTEAFF,TGTGCCATCAGTGAAGGACCCGGACAGGGCGGCACTGAAGCTTTCTTT
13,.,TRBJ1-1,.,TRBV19,CASSIKDSLGAFF,TGTGCCAGTAGTATTAAGGACAGCCTTGGAGCTTTCTTT
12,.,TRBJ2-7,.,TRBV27,CASSYTQGEQYF,TGTGCCAGCAGTTACACCCAGGGGGAGCAGTACTTC
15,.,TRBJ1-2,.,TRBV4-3,CASSQGRQENYGYTF,TGCGCCAGCAGCCAAGGAAGACAGGAAAACTATGGCTACACCTTC
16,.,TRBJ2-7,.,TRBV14,CASSQDGWAGKGEQYF,TGTGCCAGCAGCCAAGATGGTTGGGCAGGGAAAGGCGAGCAGTACTTC
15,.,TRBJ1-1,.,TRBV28,CASSLGHGLNTEAFF,TGTGCCAGCAGTTTGGGACACGGATTGAACACTGAAGCTTTCTTT
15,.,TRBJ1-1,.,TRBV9,CASSVGVSGEAEAFF,TGTGCCAGCAGCGTAGGGGTTTCGGGGGAGGCTGAAGCTTTCTTT
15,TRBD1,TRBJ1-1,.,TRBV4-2,CASSRWTGEDTEAFF,TGTGCCAGCAGCCGATGGACAGGTGAAGACACTGAAGCTTTCTTT
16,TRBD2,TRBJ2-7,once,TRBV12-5,CASGLPRLAGRYEQYF,TGTGCTAGTGGTTTGCCGAGACTAGCGGGCAGGTACGAGCAGTACTTC
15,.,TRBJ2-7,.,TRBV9,CASSVGGDRSYEQYF,TGTGCCAGCAGCGTAGGCGGGGATCGCTCCTACGAGCAGTACTTC
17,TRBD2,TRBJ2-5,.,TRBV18,CASSPITSGGPRETQYF,TGTGCCAGCTCACCCATTACTAGCGGGGGACCACGAGAGACCCAGTACTTC
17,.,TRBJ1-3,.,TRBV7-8,CASSQGSAALSGNTIYF,TGTGCCAGCAGCCAGGGGTCGGCGGCGCTCTCTGGAAACACCATATATTTT
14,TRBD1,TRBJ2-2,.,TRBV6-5,CASTQDRDTGELFF,TGTGCCAGCACTCAGGACAGGGACACCGGGGAGCTGTTTTTT
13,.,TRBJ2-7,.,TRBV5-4,CASSPPQGYEQYF,TGTGCCAGCAGCCCCCCCCAGGGCTACGAGCAGTACTTC
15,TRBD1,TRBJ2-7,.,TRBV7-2,CASSLELGGPYEQYF,TGTGCCAGCAGCTTAGAACTAGGGGGCCCCTACGAGCAGTACTTC
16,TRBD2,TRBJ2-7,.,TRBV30,CAWSVLAGGSLPEQYF,TGTGCCTGGAGTGTACTGGCGGGAGGCAGCCTACCCGAGCAGTACTTC
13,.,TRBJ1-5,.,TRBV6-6,CASSREGNQPQHF,TGTGCCAGTTCGAGGGAAGGCAATCAGCCCCAGCATTTT
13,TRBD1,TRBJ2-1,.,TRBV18,CASSGTGDNEQFF,TGTGCCAGCTCCGGGACAGGGGACAATGAGCAGTTCTTC
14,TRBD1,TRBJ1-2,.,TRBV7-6,CASSLGQGVGGYTF,TGTGCCAGCAGCTTAGGCCAGGGGGTGGGAGGCTACACCTTC
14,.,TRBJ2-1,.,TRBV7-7,CASSLIGSGNEQFF,TGTGCTAGCAGCTTAATAGGTTCGGGCAATGAGCAGTTCTTC
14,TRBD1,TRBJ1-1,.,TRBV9,CASSGGQGYTEAFF,TGTGCCAGCAGTGGGGGACAGGGGTACACTGAAGCTTTCTTT
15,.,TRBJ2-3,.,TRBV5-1,CASSSADYATDTQYF,TGCGCCAGCAGCTCCGCAGATTACGCCACAGATACGCAGTATTTT
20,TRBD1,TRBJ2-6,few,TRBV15,CATSGDGTAQEFSGANVLTF,TGTGCCACCAGCGGAGACGGGACAGCCCAGGAATTCTCTGGGGCCAACGTCCTGACTTTC
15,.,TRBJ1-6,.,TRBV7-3,CASSLTGDGNSPLHF,TGTGCCAGCAGCTTAACCGGGGATGGTAATTCACCCCTCCACTTT
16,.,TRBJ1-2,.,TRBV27,CASSSVPQGENYGYTF,TGTGCCAGCAGCTCGGTCCCACAGGGAGAGAACTATGGCTACACCTTC
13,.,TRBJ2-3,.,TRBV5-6,CAAGVAGADTQYF,TGTGCCGCAGGGGTAGCGGGCGCTGATACGCAGTATTTT
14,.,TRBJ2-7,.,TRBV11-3,CASSSPGTGYEQYF,TGTGCCAGCAGCTCACCCGGGACTGGATACGAGCAGTACTTC
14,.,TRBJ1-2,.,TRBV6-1,CASRRGTLEYGYTF,TGTGCCAGCAGGAGGGGGACACTAGAATATGGCTACACCTTC